The 26 T cell receptor beta chains listed next were all sequenced from one sample in a study of shared clonotypes between healthy human individuals. TCRdb's copy holds only in-frame clones and misses some; the assay was immunoSEQ multiplex PCR. Among roughly 1,600,000 clones listed, roughly 98.5% were seen once. Sequencing was done on a sample of naive CD4+ T cells sorted from blood. Subset specified: CD45RA+ positively selected. Every receptor here comes from a young man in good health.

The chain uses TRBV28 and TRBJ2-1; D is possibly TRBD1 (6 bases). Per germline, CDR1 MDHEN and CDR2 SYDVKM. This CDR3 spans 15 amino acids. The V and J ends lost 8 bases and 4 bases respectively, with 18 bases between them. CDR3 nucleotides: TGTGCCAGCGGGTGGGGCCGGACAGCATACAATGAGCAGTTCTTC. Translated: CASGWGRTAYNEQFF.

Points on this clone: The same CDR3 arises from other DNA sequences in this sample as well. V is TRBV7-9 and J is TRBJ2-7, with unresolved D. CDR1 is SEHNR, CDR2 FQNEAQ, per germline (reference sequence). The CDR3 totals 12 residues. V was pared by 1 base and J by 4 bases, with 5 bases between. CDR3 loop: CASSLGSYEQYF. The CDR3, as DNA: TGTGCCAGCAGCTTAGGTAGTTACGAGCAGTACTTC. The entire variable domain, with the rest obtained from reference TRBV7-9 and TRBJ2-7, is as follows: DTGVSQNPRHKITKRGQNVTFRCDPISEHNRLYWYRQTLGQGPEFLTYFQNEAQLEKSRLLSDRFSAERPKGSFSTLEIQRTEQGDSAMYLCASSLGSYEQYFGPGTRLTVT.

V gene TRBV7-2 combines with J gene TRBJ1-1; D call uncertain. The CDR3 length is 13 residues. Trimming took 5 bases from V and 5 from J, leaving 12 bases between them. Germline assignment: CDR1 SGHTA and CDR2 FQGNSA. CDR3 sequence reads: CASSTRRRTEAFF. CDR3 coding DNA: TGTGCCAGCAGCACCCGACGGCGAACTGAAGCTTTCTTT.

This sequence joins TRBV10-3 and TRBJ2-5; 8 nucleotides line up with TRBD1. The CDR3 has 13 residues. Trimming removed 6 bases from V and 5 bases from J; junction bases left unmatched: 5. Germline V gene data show CDR1 as ENHRY and CDR2 as SYGVKD. The CDR3 nucleotides are TGTGCCATCAGCAGGGGGCGCGGGGAGACCCAGTACTTC. It yields the protein CAISRGRGETQYF.

J is TRBJ2-1 and V is TRBV5-4; 12 bases agree with TRBD2. V gave up 4 bases and J gave up 11 bases; unmatched junction bases: 10. This CDR3 has 15 residues. Germline assignment: CDR1 SGHNT and CDR2 YYREEE (reference sequence). The CDR3 protein is CASSTRLAGVFKQFF. CDR3 nucleotides: TGTGCCAGCAGCACGAGACTAGCGGGAGTTTTTAAGCAGTTCTTC. Together with reference TRBV5-4 and TRBJ2-1, the CDR3 gives the full variable domain: ETGVTQSPTHLIKTRGQQVTLRCSSQSGHNTVSWYQQALGQGPQFIFQYYREEENGRGNFPPRFSGLQFPNYSSELNVNALELDDSALYLCASSTRLAGVFKQFFGPGTRLTVL.

This chain joins TRBV27 and TRBJ1-5, with D perhaps TRBD1 (5 bases). The CDR3 spans 16 residues. CDR1 and CDR2 from the germline V gene are MNHEY and SMNVEV (reference sequence). With 10 bases removed from V and 3 bases from J, the gap between germline ends came to 22 bases. CDR3 nucleotides: TGTGCCACTCTACCCTCGGGAGGGGCGATCAATCAGCCCCAGCATTTT. Amino acid sequence: CATLPSGGAINQPQHF.

CDR3: CASSMDRIVPQHF. In DNA, the CDR3 is TGTGCCAGCAGTATGGACCGGATTGTGCCCCAGCATTTT. The chain links TRBV6-6 to TRBJ1-5, with D hard to call. The V end was cut by 5 bases, the J end by 9 bases, with 14 bases between. Germline V CDR1 and CDR2: MNHNY, SVGAGI (reference sequence). The CDR3 totals 13 residues.

The chain recombines TRBV28 with TRBJ2-7, with D maybe TRBD1 (6 bases). This CDR3 has 12 residues. Germline V lookup: CDR1 MDHEN, CDR2 SYDVKM. Trimming cost V 7 bases and J 4 bases, with 11 bases left between them. CDR3 region: CASTGVVYEQYF. CDR3 nucleotide sequence: TGTGCCAGCACAGGGGTGGTGTACGAGCAGTACTTC. Looking up the rest from reference TRBV28 and TRBJ2-7 gives the full variable domain: DVKVTQSSRYLVKRTGEKVFLECVQDMDHENMFWYRQDPGLGLRLIYFSYDVKMKEKGDIPEGYSVSREKKERFSLILESASTNQTSMYLCASTGVVYEQYFGPGTRLTVT.

The V call is TRBV6-5, the J call TRBJ2-7; D is possibly TRBD2 (6 bases). CDR1 is MNHEY and CDR2 is SVGAGI in the germline V gene. The CDR3 has 14 amino acids. Trimming took off 8 bases at V and 5 bases at J, with 19 bases between the two ends. The CDR3 DNA sequence: TGTGCCAGCTATAAACCTGGTGGGACTCACGAGCAGTACTTC. It is translated as CASYKPGGTHEQYF.

The rearrangement joins TRBV5-1 to TRBJ2-5; the match to TRBD2 covers 7 bases. J gave up 2 bases and V 2 bases, and 3 bases lay outside the gene matches. The CDR3 has 14 residues. Germline CDR1 is SGHRS and CDR2 is YFSETQ. CDR3 in amino acids: CASSFQGGQETQYF. For the CDR3, the DNA is TGCGCCAGCAGCTTCCAGGGAGGGCAAGAGACCCAGTACTTC.

This rearrangement joins TRBV4-3 to TRBJ1-6, with a tentative D call TRBD1 (6 bases). The germline V gene has CDR1 LGHNA and CDR2 YSLEER. This CDR3 region has 15 residues. With 0 bases removed from V and 10 bases from J, the gap between germline ends came to 13 bases. CDR3 sequence: CASSQDPGADSPLHF. The CDR3 bases are TGCGCCAGCAGCCAAGATCCAGGGGCTGACTCACCCCTCCACTTT.

This sequence joins TRBV18 and TRBJ2-2; TRBD2 matches at 9 bases. Germline values: CDR1 KGHSH, CDR2 LQKENI. The trim removed 5 bases at V and 3 bases at J, leaving 10 bases unmatched. The CDR3 covers 17 residues. The CDR3, as DNA: TGTGCCAGCTCAGGTGCCCTAGCGGGAAATCACACCGGGGAGCTGTTTTTT. Translating it yields CASSGALAGNHTGELFF.

The genes are TRBV10-1 and TRBJ2-3, with 9 bases lining up with TRBD2. The CDR3 spans 16 residues. CDR1 and CDR2 from the germline V gene are WNHNN and SYGVQD (reference sequence). J was trimmed by 3 bases and V by 3 bases; bases with no gene match: 7. CDR3 sequence (DNA): TGCGCCAGCAGTGACCACGCGGGAGGGGGGACAGATACGCAGTATTTT. Encoded protein: CASSDHAGGGTDTQYF.

This clone appeared a single time. The rearrangement links TRBV7-2 to TRBJ2-1; D not resolved. Germline CDR1 is SGHTA and CDR2 is FQGNSA. The CDR3 runs 13 residues. The V end lost 0 bases, the J end lost 9 bases, and 9 bases lay between the germline ends. CDR3 nucleotides: TGTGCCAGCAGCTTAGCGGGGAAGGGTGAGCAGTTCTTC. It translates to CASSLAGKGEQFF.

The rearrangement links TRBV10-3 to TRBJ2-7; D possibly corresponds to TRBD1 (5 bases). Germline CDR1 and CDR2: ENHRY and SYGVKD. The CDR3 consists of 14 residues. The V gene lost 6 bases and the J gene lost 3 bases, with 15 bases spanning the gap. The CDR3 DNA follows: TGTGCCATCAGAGGGTTAGGGGCGAGCTACGAGCAGTACTTC. Translating it yields CAIRGLGASYEQYF.

This chain joins TRBV6-1 and TRBJ1-1, with TRBD1 matching over 10 bases. The CDR3 consists of 15 residues. With V trimmed by 5 bases and J by 0 bases, 3 bases remained unmatched. Germline loops: CDR1 MNHNS, CDR2 SASEGT. CDR3: CASSPGTGVNTEAFF. CDR3 DNA: TGTGCCAGCAGTCCCGGGACAGGGGTGAACACTGAAGCTTTCTTT.

The rearrangement joins TRBV7-2 to TRBJ2-5; no clear D gene. This CDR3 is built from 15 residues. The V gene lost 5 bases and the J gene lost 4 bases, with 17 bases spanning the gap. CDR1 is SGHTA and CDR2 is FQGNSA in the germline V gene. CDR3 region: CASSPRSLFGETQYF. CDR3 DNA: TGTGCCAGCAGCCCTCGTTCCCTGTTTGGAGAGACCCAGTACTTC.

The CDR3 loop is CASIEGDRASYEQYF. In DNA, the CDR3 is TGTGCCAGCATCGAGGGGGACAGGGCCTCCTACGAGCAGTACTTC. This chain uses TRBV6-1 with TRBJ2-7, with 9 nucleotides matching TRBD1. Germline CDR1 and CDR2: MNHNS and SASEGT. V shed 7 bases and J 0 bases; nucleotides not matched to a gene: 7. This CDR3 spans 15 amino acids.

The chain couples TRBV7-6 to TRBJ2-2; D remains ambiguous. CDR1 and CDR2 from the germline V gene are SGHVS and FNYEAQ. The CDR3 sequence is 13 residues long. The ends were cut back, 2 bases at V and 5 bases at J, with 6 bases in the middle. CDR3 bases: TGTGCCAGCAGCTTATTCCGGACCGGGGAGCTGTTTTTT. Amino acid sequence: CASSLFRTGELFF.

The V gene is TRBV5-4, the J gene TRBJ2-2; 8 bases are shared with TRBD1. The V gene end was trimmed by 4 bases and the J gene end by 2 bases; junction bases not matched to a gene: 10. This CDR3 is built from 17 residues. From germline, CDR1 is SGHNT and CDR2 YYREEE (reference sequence). CDR3 sequence (DNA): TGTGCCAGCAGCGGCTCGACAGGGGCTCGAAACACCGGGGAGCTGTTTTTT. This encodes CASSGSTGARNTGELFF.

The chain couples TRBV27 to TRBJ2-7; a possible D gene is TRBD1 (5 bases). The CDR3 is made up of 16 amino acids. Germline lookup yields CDR1 MNHEY and CDR2 SMNVEV (reference sequence). The V end was cut by 7 bases, the J end by 2 bases, with 21 bases between. Here the CDR3 DNA reads TGTGCCAGCACTCAAAGGGGCCCCCCTACAACCTACGAGCAGTACTTC. Amino acids: CASTQRGPPTTYEQYF.

This chain joins TRBV15 and TRBJ2-3; tentative D call: TRBD2 (6 bases). Trimming cost V 0 bases and J 6 bases, with 13 bases left between them. Germline loops: CDR1 LNHNV, CDR2 YYDKDF (reference sequence). The CDR3 covers 15 residues. CDR3: CATSRDRGRRDTQYF. In DNA form, the CDR3 reads TGTGCCACCAGCAGAGATCGAGGGAGGAGGGATACGCAGTATTTT.

The chain couples TRBV9 to TRBJ2-3; the D is unclear. The germline gives CDR1 SGDLS, CDR2 YYNGEE. Trimming left V 0 bases short and J 3 bases short, with 14 bases between. The CDR3 runs to 16 residues. The CDR3 nucleotides read TGTGCCAGCAGCGTAGGAGCTAGTGTAGGTACAGATACGCAGTATTTT. Translating gives CASSVGASVGTDTQYF.

This clone was detected once. The rearrangement uses TRBV18 and TRBJ2-3; no clear D. The CDR3 spans 14 residues. V was pared by 6 bases and J by 0 bases, with 10 bases between. The germline gives CDR1 KGHSH, CDR2 LQKENI. CDR3: CASSFGMSTDTQYF. CDR3 in DNA: TGTGCCAGCTCGTTCGGAATGAGCACAGATACGCAGTATTTT.

V is TRBV18 and J is TRBJ2-1, with 8 bases identical to TRBD2. CDR1 and CDR2 (germline): KGHSH, LQKENI. The V gene end was trimmed by 5 bases and the J gene end by 7 bases; junction bases not matched to a gene: 7. The length of the CDR3 is 14 residues. CDR3 bases: TGTGCCAGCTCAACAACGGGAGGGTTAAATGAGCAGTTCTTC. It specifies CASSTTGGLNEQFF.

The V call is TRBV30, the J call TRBJ2-3; D not certain. The CDR3 is made up of 15 amino acids. Germline CDR1 reads GTSNPN; CDR2 reads SVGIG (reference sequence). The V end was cut by 0 bases, the J end by 2 bases, with 12 bases between. CDR3 DNA sequence: TGTGCCTGGAGTGTCGCAGGCCGTCACACAGATACGCAGTATTTT. It is translated as CAWSVAGRHTDTQYF.